Sequencing of this TCR beta chain was carried out in a study of control samples from healthy donors and cancer patients. Assay used: immunoSEQ multiplex PCR; TCRdb lists only in-frame clones, some missing. Of 100,000 to 150,000 clones listed, just under 90% are singletons. Trimming shortened V by 4 bases and J by 5 bases, and 25 bases separated the two germline ends. The germline V gene encodes CDR1 SGHRS and CDR2 YFSETQ. CDR3 length: 17 amino acids. Sequences were obtained from PBMCs. The receptor's source is a man aged 50 to 60 with head and neck cancer. The V gene is TRBV5-1, the J gene TRBJ2-7; D perhaps matches TRBD1 (5 bases). The CDR3 region is CASSRGRRTSPIDEQYF. The CDR3 region has the DNA TGCGCCAGCAGCCGAGGCCGACGGACATCCCCGATAGACGAGCAGTACTTC.